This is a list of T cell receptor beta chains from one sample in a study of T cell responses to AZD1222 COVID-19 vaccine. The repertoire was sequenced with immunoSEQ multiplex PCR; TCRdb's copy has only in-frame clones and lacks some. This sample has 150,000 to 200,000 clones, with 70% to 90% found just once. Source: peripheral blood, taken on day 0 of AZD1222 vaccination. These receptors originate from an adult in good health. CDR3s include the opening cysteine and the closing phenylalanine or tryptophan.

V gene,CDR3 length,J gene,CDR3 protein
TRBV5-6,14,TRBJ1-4,CASSQPGTNEKLFF
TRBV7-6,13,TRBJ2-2,CASSPANTGELFF
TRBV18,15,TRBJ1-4,CASSQTGQKNEKLFF
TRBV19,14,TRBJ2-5,CASSTEGVGETQYF
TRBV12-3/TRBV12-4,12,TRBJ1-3,CASSFAGNTIYF
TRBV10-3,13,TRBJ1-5,CAGAGEWNQPQHF
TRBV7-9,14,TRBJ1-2,CASSLAGQNYGYTF
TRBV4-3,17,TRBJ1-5,CASSQELSPYSNQPQHF
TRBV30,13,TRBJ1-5,CAWSLGANQPQHF
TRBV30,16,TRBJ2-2,CAWSKGQGSNTGELFF
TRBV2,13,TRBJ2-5,CASRGTRQETQYF
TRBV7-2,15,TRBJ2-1,CASSQGINSYNEQFF
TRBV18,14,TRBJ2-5,CASSEEQGAETQYF
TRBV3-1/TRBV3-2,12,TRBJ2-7,CASSHERYEQYF
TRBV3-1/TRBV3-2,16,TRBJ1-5,CASSGQGLGVNQPQHF
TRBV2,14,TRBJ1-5,CASSAEVTNQPQHF
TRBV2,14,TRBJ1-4,CASSVQGGNEKLFF
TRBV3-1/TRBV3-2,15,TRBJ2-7,CASSQALAGYYEQYF
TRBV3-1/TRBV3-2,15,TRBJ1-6,CASSQAQGHNSPLHF
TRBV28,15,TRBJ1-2,CASSWGTGITYGYTF
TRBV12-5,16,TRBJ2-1,CASGLSLAGVYNEQFF
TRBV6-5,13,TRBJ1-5,CASSYAGNQPQHF
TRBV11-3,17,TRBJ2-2,CASSFRRGMYDTGELFF
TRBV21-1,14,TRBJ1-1,CASSNIDPPVEAFF
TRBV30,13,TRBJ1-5,CAWSAIQGQPQHF
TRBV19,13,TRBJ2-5,CASSIGQGETQYF
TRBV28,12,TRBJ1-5,CASSLAYQPQHF
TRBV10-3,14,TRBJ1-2,CAISELLTTYGYTF
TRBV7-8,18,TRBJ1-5,CASSGEGFRDPRNQPQHF
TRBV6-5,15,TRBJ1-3,CASSVEGDSGNTIYF
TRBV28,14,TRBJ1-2,CASTMTTGGYGYTF
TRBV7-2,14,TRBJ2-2,CASSLATSTGELFF
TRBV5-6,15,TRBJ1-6,CASSTTGERGSPLHF
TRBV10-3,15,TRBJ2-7,CAISEKSPVAGEQYF
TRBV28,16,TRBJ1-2,CASSLNRPGTGFGYTF
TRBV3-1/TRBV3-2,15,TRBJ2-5,CASSQEPGTKETQYF
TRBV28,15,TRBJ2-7,CASSSSGGVVYEQYF
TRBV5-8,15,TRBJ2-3,CASSLRGRGTDTQYF
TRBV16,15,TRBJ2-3,CASSQRDSPTDTQYF
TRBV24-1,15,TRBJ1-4,CATSEATGGREKLFF